The next 22 T cell receptor beta chains were all read from a single sample in a study of control samples from healthy donors and cancer patients (dated by TCRdb to 2020 to 2021). Library preparation employed the immunoSEQ multiplex PCR assay. This is the immuneACCESS table as TCRdb keeps it, with only in-frame sequences that have V and J called. A part of the clones is gone; compared with another copy, unresolved V genes explain less than half, and the rest is unexplained. In this sample the table shows about 150,000 clones, roughly 94% of which occur a single time. 7.5% to 8.5% of the sample is in the top ten clones. Sequenced input: blood. These receptors originate from a woman aged 40 to 50 in good health.

CDR3 residues: CASSQARDPVRKLFF. The CDR3 DNA is TGTGCCAGCTCACAAGCCCGGGACCCAGTCCGGAAACTGTTTTTT. The chain recombines TRBV18 with TRBJ1-4; TRBD1 is a possible D gene (5 bases). V lost 4 bases and J 11 bases, leaving 20 bases between the germline ends. This CDR3 spans 15 amino acids. Germline V gives CDR1 KGHSH, CDR2 LQKENI.

This chain uses TRBV30 with TRBJ2-7; D might be TRBD2 (6 bases). The CDR3 is made up of 12 amino acids. Germline V gene data show CDR1 as GTSNPN and CDR2 as SVGIG (reference sequence). The ends were cut back, 1 base at V and 3 bases at J, with 7 bases in the middle. CDR3 residues: CAWSASVYEQYF. In DNA, the CDR3 is TGTGCCTGGAGTGCTAGCGTCTACGAGCAGTACTTC.

The chain has TRBV5-8 and TRBJ1-1, with D hard to call. Germline V CDR1 and CDR2: SGHTS, YDEGEE. V was pared by 2 bases and J by 2 bases, with 7 bases between. The CDR3 sequence is 13 residues long. As DNA, the CDR3 is TGTGCCAGCAGCTTAATGGTAAACACTGAAGCTTTCTTT. This codes for CASSLMVNTEAFF.

As to this clone: The identical CDR3 is also encoded by other nucleotide sequences in the sample. The rearrangement links TRBV6-1 to TRBJ1-1; D not resolved. This CDR3 has 11 amino acids. The V and J ends lost 3 bases and 4 bases respectively, with 3 bases between them. The V gene's germline CDR1 is MNHNS and CDR2 SASEGT. CDR3 in DNA: TGTGCCAGCAGTGAGGGCACTGAAGCTTTCTTT. As protein: CASSEGTEAFF.

This chain uses TRBV6-5 with TRBJ2-3; weak D call: TRBD2 (5 bases). With 7 bases removed from V and 5 bases from J, the gap between germline ends came to 16 bases. CDR3 size: 14 residues. Germline assignment: CDR1 MNHEY and CDR2 SVGAGI. DNA for the CDR3: TGTGCCAGCATTAGGTGGACTGAGGGAGATACGCAGTATTTT. This gives the protein CASIRWTEGDTQYF.

This clone was seen a single time. The J gene is TRBJ2-3, the V gene TRBV7-2; D might be TRBD1 or TRBD2, each matching 5 bases. Germline assignment: CDR1 SGHTA and CDR2 FQGNSA. The CDR3 sequence is 14 residues long. The V and J ends lost 3 bases and 4 bases respectively, with 11 bases between them. CDR3 DNA sequence: TGTGCCAGCAGCTTGATCAGGGACGCAGATACGCAGTATTTT. Translated, it gives CASSLIRDADTQYF.

This rearrangement joins TRBV30 to TRBJ1-4; D not certain. The CDR3 is made up of 14 amino acids. Germline V lookup: CDR1 GTSNPN, CDR2 SVGIG (reference sequence). V lost 5 bases and J 3 bases, leaving 13 bases between the germline ends. Here the CDR3 DNA reads TGTGCCTGGGGAGTGGGAACGGCTAATGAAAAACTGTTTTTT. Translation: CAWGVGTANEKLFF.

J is TRBJ2-2 and V is TRBV28, with a tentative D call TRBD1 (5 bases). CDR3 length: 14 amino acids. Germline CDR1 MDHEN, CDR2 SYDVKM. The V and J ends lost 4 bases and 5 bases respectively, with 11 bases between them. The CDR3 sequence is CASSSGLWTGELFF. The CDR3 DNA sequence: TGTGCCAGCAGTTCAGGGTTATGGACCGGGGAGCTGTTTTTT. Full variable domain (missing parts from reference TRBV28 and TRBJ2-2): DVKVTQSSRYLVKRTGEKVFLECVQDMDHENMFWYRQDPGLGLRLIYFSYDVKMKEKGDIPEGYSVSREKKERFSLILESASTNQTSMYLCASSSGLWTGELFFGEGSRLTVL.

This chain uses TRBV19 with TRBJ1-5; D possibly corresponds to TRBD1 (5 bases). Trimming cost V 5 bases and J 1 base, with 9 bases left between them. The CDR3 extends over 14 amino acids. The germline gives CDR1 LNHDA, CDR2 SQIVND (reference sequence). This CDR3 reads CASSPGPSNQPQHF. CDR3 nucleotide sequence: TGTGCCAGTAGTCCGGGACCCAGCAATCAGCCCCAGCATTTT. The entire variable domain, with the rest obtained from reference TRBV19 and TRBJ1-5, is as follows: DGGITQSPKYLFRKEGQNVTLSCEQNLNHDAMYWYRQDPGQGLRLIYYSQIVNDFQKGDIAEGYSVSREKKESFPLTVTSAQKNPTAFYLCASSPGPSNQPQHFGDGTRLSIL.

The chain links TRBV5-1 to TRBJ1-1; no clear D. The germline V gene has CDR1 SGHRS and CDR2 YFSETQ. The CDR3 contains 13 residues. Trimming removed 5 bases from V and 1 base from J, with 9 bases in between. The chain's CDR3 is CASRPDQNTEAFF. In nucleotides, the CDR3 is TGCGCCAGCAGACCGGACCAGAACACTGAAGCTTTCTTT.

The V and J genes are TRBV7-9 and TRBJ1-5; no clear D gene. The V and J ends lost 0 bases and 3 bases respectively, with 6 bases between them. The CDR3 is 14 residues long. CDR1 and CDR2 from the germline V gene are SEHNR and FQNEAQ (reference sequence). The CDR3 here is CASSLAAPNQPQHF. As DNA, the CDR3 is TGTGCCAGCAGCTTAGCAGCACCCAATCAGCCCCAGCATTTT.

The chain recombines TRBV7-9 with TRBJ1-5; 8 bases are shared with TRBD1. Trimming cost V 5 bases and J 6 bases; bases outside gene matches: 6. Germline loops: CDR1 SEHNR, CDR2 FQNEAQ (reference sequence). This CDR3 spans 14 amino acids. As DNA, the CDR3 is TGTGCCAGCAGCCCGGGACAGGCGGGTCAGCCCCAGCATTTT. It is translated as CASSPGQAGQPQHF.

V usage is TRBV19 and J usage is TRBJ1-1, with a possible D match to TRBD1 (6 bases). In germline, CDR1 is LNHDA, CDR2 SQIVND (reference sequence). Trimming removed 2 bases at V and 4 bases at J, with 14 bases between. The CDR3 is made up of 15 amino acids. The CDR3: CASSIRGGDTTEAFF. In DNA, the CDR3 is TGTGCCAGTAGTATAAGGGGGGGGGACACCACTGAAGCTTTCTTT.

The genes are TRBV4-1 and TRBJ1-6, with 7 bases lining up with TRBD1. Germline V CDR1 and CDR2: MGHRA, YSYEKL. V trimming: 0 bases; J trimming: 7 bases; junction bases outside the gene matches: 0. The CDR3 has 14 amino acids. The CDR3: CASSQDRGNSPLHF. In DNA, the CDR3 is TGCGCCAGCAGCCAAGACAGGGGGAATTCACCCCTCCACTTT.

The chain recombines TRBV5-6 with TRBJ1-3; D remains ambiguous. The CDR3 runs to 15 residues. Between the trimmed V and J ends, which lost 0 bases and 0 bases, there was a span of 7 bases. Germline V gene lookup returns CDR1 SGHDT and CDR2 YYEEEE. The CDR3 spells CASSLERFSGNTIYF. CDR3 in DNA: TGTGCCAGCAGCTTGGAACGGTTCTCTGGAAACACCATATATTTT.

This sequence joins TRBV7-9 and TRBJ2-3, with D perhaps TRBD2 (6 bases). CDR3 length equals 17 residues. V gave up 4 bases and J gave up 1 base, with 18 bases separating them. Germline V gives CDR1 SEHNR, CDR2 FQNEAQ (reference sequence). The CDR3 sequence: CASSSPNWRDGTDTQYF. The CDR3 coding sequence is TGTGCCAGCAGCTCTCCCAACTGGCGGGACGGCACAGATACGCAGTATTTT.

The rearrangement joins TRBV2 to TRBJ2-4; 8 bases are a match to TRBD2. Germline lookup yields CDR1 SNHLY and CDR2 FYNNEI. Trimming at V came to 2 bases and at J to 5 bases, leaving 2 bases not matched to a gene. This CDR3 has 14 amino acids. The CDR3 loop is CASSERAGENIQYF. The CDR3 nucleotides are TGTGCCAGCAGTGAACGAGCGGGGGAAAACATTCAGTACTTC.

The chain is built from TRBV6-5 and TRBJ2-3; weak D call: TRBD2 (5 bases). With 6 bases removed from V and 4 bases from J, the gap between germline ends came to 14 bases. The length of the CDR3 is 14 residues. Per the germline V gene, CDR1 is MNHEY and CDR2 is SVGAGI. The DNA for the CDR3 is TGTGCCAGCAGCTCCACCTCAGCGGCAGATACGCAGTATTTT. This encodes CASSSTSAADTQYF.

This clone was seen only once. This chain uses TRBV12-3 or TRBV12-4 with TRBJ1-2; D remains ambiguous. The length of the CDR3 is 13 residues. Trimming cost V 3 bases and J 2 bases, with 7 bases left between them. CDR3 amino acids: CASSFGKNYGYTF. The CDR3, as DNA: TGTGCCAGCAGTTTCGGCAAGAACTATGGCTACACCTTC.

CDR3: CASSLTTGGAAEAFF. DNA of the CDR3: TGTGCCAGCAGCTTAACAACAGGGGGCGCGGCTGAAGCTTTCTTT. This sequence joins TRBV7-9 and TRBJ1-1; 9 bases line up with TRBD1. The germline V gene encodes CDR1 SEHNR and CDR2 FQNEAQ (reference sequence). J gave up 6 bases and V 2 bases, and 7 bases lay outside the gene matches. This CDR3 is 15 amino acids long. The full variable domain, rest sourced from reference TRBV7-9 and TRBJ1-1, is DTGVSQNPRHKITKRGQNVTFRCDPISEHNRLYWYRQTLGQGPEFLTYFQNEAQLEKSRLLSDRFSAERPKGSFSTLEIQRTEQGDSAMYLCASSLTTGGAAEAFFGQGTRLTVV.

As to this clone: The same CDR3 can be traced to other DNA sequences in this sample. The rearrangement uses TRBV7-2 and TRBJ1-5; unclear D gene. The germline V and J ends were trimmed by 3 bases and 0 bases, with 6 bases remaining between them. The V gene's germline CDR1 is SGHTA and CDR2 FQGNSA. This CDR3 has 14 amino acids. The DNA for the CDR3 is TGTGCCAGCAGCTTGGGGTATAGCAATCAGCCCCAGCATTTT. Amino acid sequence: CASSLGYSNQPQHF.

The rearrangement links TRBV7-8 to TRBJ2-7; D is possibly TRBD2 (7 bases). Trimming left V 7 bases short and J 6 bases short, with 22 bases between. The CDR3 length is 15 residues. In germline, CDR1 is SGHVS, CDR2 FQNEAQ. The CDR3 protein is CASKPNRARGVEQYF. CDR3 in DNA: TGTGCCAGCAAGCCGAACAGGGCACGGGGGGTCGAGCAGTACTTC.